This T cell receptor (beta chain) emerged from a study of blood T cell repertoires in COVID-19. Study-level information: Material from acute and convalescent COVID-19 was sourced from the United States, Italy and Spain.

Ages ranged from roughly 18 to 100 years, with residence in 20 to 30 US areas. Participants' reported clinical history set cohort assignment. V lost 3 bases, J lost 8 bases, and 10 bases lay in between. The CDR3 is 12 residues long. Germline CDR1 is WSHSY and CDR2 is SAAADI. In the source study's methods: The authors estimated nucleated cell counts from reference gene primer amplification. Clones were sequenced by immunoSEQ multiplex PCR, and TCRdb holds only the in-frame ones, with some missing. V, J and clone size reflect that table, while D and trimming were determined from the DNA. The sample holds more than 150,000 clones; about 80% are singletons and the top ten take over 13%.

Specimen: PBMCs or T cells enriched from blood (not recorded which). The receptor's source is a man aged 55 to 70 who had been exposed to COVID-19. The V gene is TRBV10-2, the J gene TRBJ1-1; D is perhaps TRBD1 (5 bases). The DNA of the CDR3 is TGCGCCAGCAGTGACCCGACAGAAGAAGCTTTCTTT. Its protein product is CASSDPTEEAFF.